These 28 T cell receptor beta chains share one sample of origin, sequenced in a study of T-cell reconstitution after alpha-beta-depleted transplantation in children. A library of TCRbeta sequences, prepared with unique molecular identifiers, was generated. Via MiXCR, TCRdb re-called the PCR reads, giving one row per CDR3 protein. The sample contains about 98,000 distinct CDR3 sequences, 20% to 30% of which appear only once. The material sequenced was PBMCs, taken before TCRalphabeta/CD19-depleted stem cell transplant. These receptors all come from a boy aged 2-9 years with acute lymphoblastic leukemia, due to receive a stem cell transplant.

This clonotype was seen a handful of times. This sequence joins TRBV7-2 and TRBJ1-1; the D gene is possibly TRBD1 (5 bases). CDR3 length equals 14 residues. Germline V gene data show CDR1 as SGHTA and CDR2 as FQGNSA. V dropped 6 bases and J dropped 1 base, with 12 bases sitting between them. The CDR3 nucleotides read TGTGCCAGCAGTCGTTTTCAGGGGAACACTGAAGCTTTCTTT. Protein product: CASSRFQGNTEAFF.

This clonotype was seen only a few times. DNA for the CDR3: TGTGCCACCAGCAGAAAACGTCTGGCGGAGGGGCCGACAGATACGCAGTATTTT. It specifies CATSRKRLAEGPTDTQYF. This chain uses TRBV15 with TRBJ2-3; perhaps TRBD2 as D (6 bases). CDR1 and CDR2 from the germline V gene are LNHNV and YYDKDF (reference sequence). The CDR3 length is 18 residues. Trimming pared 2 bases from V and 3 bases from J, leaving 21 bases between.

The rearrangement joins TRBV15 to TRBJ2-1; perhaps TRBD2 as D (5 bases). CDR1 LNHNV and CDR2 YYDKDF come from the germline V gene (reference sequence). The CDR3 extends over 17 amino acids. Trimming removed 5 bases at V and 6 bases at J, with 23 bases between. CDR3 in DNA: TGTGCCACCAGCGAGGGAATGATGGCGGGTTGGGGCAATGAGCAGTTCTTC. The encoded protein is CATSEGMMAGWGNEQFF.

The gene calls are TRBV7-6 and TRBJ2-3; TRBD2 matches 8 bases. Germline assignment: CDR1 SGHVS and CDR2 FNYEAQ. J gave up 4 bases and V 3 bases, and 6 bases lay outside the gene matches. The CDR3 covers 15 residues. The CDR3 DNA is TGTGCCAGCAGCTTTGGGCTAGCGGGCCCAGATACGCAGTATTTT. It yields the protein CASSFGLAGPDTQYF.

Written as DNA, the CDR3 is TGTGCCACCACCCCAGCAGCGGGGGGTGATAATGAAAAACTGTTTTTT. This gives the protein CATTPAAGGDNEKLFF. The chain employs TRBV15 and TRBJ1-4, with a possible D match to TRBD1 (5 bases). The ends were cut back, 7 bases at V and 4 bases at J, with 19 bases in the middle. Germline CDR1 and CDR2: LNHNV and YYDKDF (reference sequence). The CDR3 has 16 amino acids. Variable domain in full (rest from reference TRBV15 and TRBJ1-4): DAMVIQNPRYQVTQFGKPVTLSCSQTLNHNVMYWYQQKSSQAPKLLFHYYDKDFNNEADTPDNFQSRRPNTSFCFLDIRSPGLGDTAMYLCATTPAAGGDNEKLFFGSGTQLSVL.

A few counts support this clonotype. V and J are TRBV7-6 and TRBJ2-7; D may be TRBD2 (6 bases). V lost 2 bases and J 6 bases, leaving 17 bases between the germline ends. Looked up from germline, CDR1 is SGHVS and CDR2 is FNYEAQ. The CDR3 runs 15 residues. In nucleotides, the CDR3 is TGTGCCAGCAGCTTATCCGGCGGAGGGGCCGCCGAGCAGTACTTC. Its protein product is CASSLSGGGAAEQYF.

This clonotype was counted between two and nine times. The V gene is TRBV20-1, the J gene TRBJ2-5; D call uncertain. Germline V gives CDR1 DFQATT, CDR2 SNEGSKA (reference sequence). The CDR3 runs to 16 residues. Trimming shortened V by 0 bases and J by 1 base, and 15 bases separated the two germline ends. The CDR3 nucleotides are TGCAGTGCTAGAGATTTCCAGTTTGGCGGCCAAGAGACCCAGTACTTC. This encodes CSARDFQFGGQETQYF.

CDR3 amino acids: CATLDSPLSDEQYF. The CDR3 DNA is TGTGCCACCCTCGACAGCCCCTTAAGCGACGAGCAGTACTTC. The V gene is TRBV24-1, the J gene TRBJ2-7; tentatively, D is TRBD1 (5 bases). The germline V and J ends were trimmed by 9 bases and 5 bases, with 19 bases remaining between them. CDR3 length: 14 amino acids. Germline CDR1 and CDR2: KGHDR and SFDVKD.

This clonotype was counted between two and nine times. The chain has TRBV20-1 and TRBJ2-7; the match to TRBD2 covers 8 bases. The junction had 6 bases not matched to a gene; V was cut back by 3 bases and J by 2 bases. The CDR3 is 14 amino acids. The germline V gene encodes CDR1 DFQATT and CDR2 SNEGSKA (reference sequence). The CDR3 here is CSARPSGSPYEQYF. Here the CDR3 DNA reads TGCAGTGCTAGGCCCAGCGGGAGCCCCTACGAGCAGTACTTC.

This clonotype has a count of ten or more. V usage is TRBV6-5 and J usage is TRBJ2-5, with 7 positions matching TRBD2. The CDR3 consists of 17 residues. Germline V gene sequence: CDR1 MNHEY, CDR2 SVGAGI. V was pared by 2 bases and J by 0 bases, with 9 bases of the junction left unmatched. The CDR3 nucleotides read TGTGCCAGCAGTTACCTCCCTTGGGACTACCACCAAGAGACCCAGTACTTC. Amino acids: CASSYLPWDYHQETQYF.

V usage is TRBV7-2 and J usage is TRBJ2-7; D uncertain. Trimming pared 8 bases from V and 2 bases from J, leaving 13 bases between. The CDR3 sequence is 13 residues long. The germline gives CDR1 SGHTA, CDR2 FQGNSA. CDR3 coding DNA: TGTGCCAGCTCATCAGGCTACCCCTACGAGCAGTACTTC. Its translation: CASSSGYPYEQYF.

There are many counts of this clonotype. This chain links TRBV7-2 with TRBJ1-5; the D is unclear. This CDR3 contains 13 residues. The V end was cut by 5 bases, the J end by 6 bases, with 11 bases between. Germline loops: CDR1 SGHTA, CDR2 FQGNSA. CDR3 nucleotides: TGTGCCAGCAGCGCCCACAAGGCTCAGCCCCAGCATTTT. This translates into CASSAHKAQPQHF.

The chain is built from TRBV20-1 and TRBJ1-3; 7 positions agree with TRBD1. The CDR3 contains 14 residues. Germline V CDR1 and CDR2: DFQATT, SNEGSKA (reference sequence). Unmatched junction bases numbered 5, after V lost 6 bases and J lost 0 bases. The CDR3 DNA reads TGCAGTGCCTCGGGACAGTTCTCTGGAAACACCATATATTTT. The encoded protein is CSASGQFSGNTIYF.

The chain has TRBV29-1 and TRBJ2-5, with D possibly called TRBD1 or TRBD2 (5 bases each). The CDR3 is 12 amino acids. Between the trimmed V and J ends, which lost 4 bases and 5 bases, there was a span of 11 bases. CDR1 and CDR2 (germline): SQVTM, ANQGSEA. The DNA of the CDR3 is TGCAGCGTTGTTCGGGGCGAGGAGACCCAGTACTTC. Translating gives CSVVRGEETQYF. The full variable domain, completed using reference TRBV29-1 and TRBJ2-5, is SAVISQKPSRDICQRGTSLTIQCQVDSQVTMMFWYRQQPGQSLTLIATANQGSEATYESGFVIDKFPISRPNLTFSTLTVSNMSPEDSSIYLCSVVRGEETQYFGPGTRLLVL.

This clonotype was counted between two and nine times. CDR3 coding DNA: TGTGCCAGCAGTTTAATAGGCAGGGGAGAATTAATGCATACGCAGTATTTT. Translating it yields CASSLIGRGELMHTQYF. The rearrangement links TRBV27 to TRBJ2-3; D is possibly TRBD1 (6 bases). This CDR3 contains 17 residues. Germline assignment: CDR1 MNHEY and CDR2 SMNVEV (reference sequence). V was shortened by 2 bases and J by 7 bases, with 22 bases between the two germline ends.

In this sample, this clonotype turned up many times. The V call is TRBV7-2, the J call TRBJ2-1; tentative D call: TRBD1 (6 bases). CDR3 size: 12 residues. In germline, CDR1 is SGHTA, CDR2 FQGNSA. Trimming took 2 bases from V and 8 from J, leaving 7 bases between them. Here the CDR3 reads CASSLNRDEQFF. CDR3 coding DNA: TGTGCCAGCAGCTTAAACAGGGATGAGCAGTTCTTC.

This clonotype was counted a few times. The chain links TRBV20-1 to TRBJ1-5; a possible D gene is TRBD1 (5 bases). This CDR3 contains 14 residues. Germline loops: CDR1 DFQATT, CDR2 SNEGSKA (reference sequence). V was clipped by 0 bases and J by 3 bases, with 9 bases between them. This CDR3 reads CSAREGGVNQPQHF. The CDR3 DNA reads as TGCAGTGCTAGAGAGGGAGGGGTCAATCAGCCCCAGCATTTT.

In its sample, this clonotype was seen many times. This rearrangement joins TRBV5-5 to TRBJ1-5; no clear D gene. Germline V gives CDR1 SGHKS, CDR2 YYEKEE (reference sequence). The CDR3 is 14 amino acids. With 0 bases removed from V and 3 bases from J, the gap between germline ends came to 7 bases. In DNA form, the CDR3 reads TGTGCCAGCAGCTTGGATATCCACAATCAGCCCCAGCATTTT. It specifies CASSLDIHNQPQHF.

The CDR3: CASSTRDTYGYTF. The CDR3 nucleotides read TGTGCCAGCAGTACCCGGGACACTTATGGCTACACCTTC. The V gene is TRBV12-3 or TRBV12-4, the J gene TRBJ1-2, with D maybe TRBD1 (6 bases). This CDR3 is 13 amino acids long. V was clipped by 5 bases and J by 5 bases, with 12 bases between them.

The genes are TRBV29-1 and TRBJ2-5, with TRBD2 as a possible D gene (5 bases). The CDR3 totals 16 residues. Germline V gene lookup returns CDR1 SQVTM and CDR2 ANQGSEA. V was clipped by 2 bases and J by 2 bases, with 18 bases between them. The CDR3 bases are TGCAGCGTTGAAAAGGAGGCGCGGAGGACTCAAGAGACCCAGTACTTC. Its translation is CSVEKEARRTQETQYF. The variable domain in full, completed from reference TRBV29-1 and TRBJ2-5, reads SAVISQKPSRDICQRGTSLTIQCQVDSQVTMMFWYRQQPGQSLTLIATANQGSEATYESGFVIDKFPISRPNLTFSTLTVSNMSPEDSSIYLCSVEKEARRTQETQYFGPGTRLLVL.

This sequence joins TRBV6-5 and TRBJ2-7; 11 bases line up with TRBD1. Trimming at V came to 7 bases and at J to 7 bases, leaving 9 bases not matched to a gene. There are 14 residues in the CDR3. Germline lookup yields CDR1 MNHEY and CDR2 SVGAGI. The DNA of the CDR3 is TGTGCCAGCATTAAGGGACAGGGGGTAGGTGAGCAGTACTTC. It codes for CASIKGQGVGEQYF.

A few counts support this clonotype. The genes are TRBV29-1 and TRBJ2-1; TRBD2 aligns across 10 bases. Trimming took 3 bases from V and 0 from J; bases not matched to a gene: 14. Germline V CDR1 and CDR2: SQVTM, ANQGSEA. The CDR3 spans 19 residues. The CDR3 nucleotides are TGCAGCGTTGATAAGTCTAGCGGGAGTTTTTGGAACTCCTACAATGAGCAGTTCTTC. It encodes CSVDKSSGSFWNSYNEQFF.

In this sample, this clonotype turned up a few times. V usage is TRBV7-9 and J usage is TRBJ2-5, with D possibly matching TRBD2 (6 bases). From germline, CDR1 is SEHNR and CDR2 FQNEAQ (reference sequence). The CDR3 is 16 residues long. V shed 5 bases and J shed 1 base, with 17 bases lying between them. The CDR3 region has the DNA TGTGCCAGCAGCGGGCCTGGAGGGGAGCCCCAAGAGACCCAGTACTTC. Its protein is CASSGPGGEPQETQYF.

This sequence joins TRBV15 and TRBJ1-6; D is uncertain. The ends were cut back, 4 bases at V and 13 bases at J, with 11 bases in the middle. Germline V gene lookup returns CDR1 LNHNV and CDR2 YYDKDF (reference sequence). This CDR3 is built from 12 residues. The CDR3, as DNA: TGTGCCACCAGCAAGGGCCAGGTCCCCCTCCACTTT. It yields the protein CATSKGQVPLHF.

CDR3 loop: CASSLGMGTGELFF. The CDR3 nucleotides read TGCGCCAGCAGCCTAGGGATGGGCACCGGGGAGCTGTTTTTT. The J gene is TRBJ2-2, the V gene TRBV10-2; the D is unclear. Trimming shortened V by 6 bases and J by 4 bases, and 12 bases separated the two germline ends. The V gene's germline CDR1 is WSHSY and CDR2 SAAADI. This CDR3 has 14 amino acids.

On this clonotype: Mismatch with germline at one junction end may stem from a read error. This chain connects TRBV5-1 to TRBJ2-4; 7 positions match TRBD2. There are 16 residues in the CDR3. The germline gives CDR1 SGHRS, CDR2 YFSETQ. This chain's CDR3 is CASSVGTNIAKNILYF. The CDR3 DNA follows: TGCGCCAGCAGCGTCGGGACTAACATAGCCAAAAACATTCTGTACTTC. The complete variable domain, with remaining parts taken from reference TRBV5-1 and TRBJ2-4, reads KAGVTQTPRYLIKTRGQQVTLSCSPISGHRSVSWYQQTPGQGLQFLFEYFSETQRNKGNFPGRFSGRQFSNSRSEMNVSTLELGDSALYLCASSVGTNIAKNILYFGAGTRLSVL.

The V call is TRBV7-9, the J call TRBJ2-5; perhaps TRBD2 as D (5 bases). V was pared by 1 base and J by 1 base, with 7 bases between. The CDR3 covers 14 residues. The germline V gene encodes CDR1 SEHNR and CDR2 FQNEAQ (reference sequence). The DNA of the CDR3 is TGTGCCAGCAGCTTAGTCGGAGGCCAAGAGACCCAGTACTTC. Amino acids: CASSLVGGQETQYF.

The V and J genes are TRBV6-2 or TRBV6-3 and TRBJ2-6; D perhaps matches TRBD2 (5 bases). The CDR3 length is 16 residues. The V gene lost 2 bases and the J gene lost 0 bases, with 8 bases spanning the gap. CDR1 and CDR2 from the germline V gene are MNHEY and SVGEGT. CDR3 in amino acids: CASSYGLNSGANVLTF. The CDR3, as DNA: TGTGCCAGCAGTTACGGACTCAACTCTGGGGCCAACGTCCTGACTTTC.